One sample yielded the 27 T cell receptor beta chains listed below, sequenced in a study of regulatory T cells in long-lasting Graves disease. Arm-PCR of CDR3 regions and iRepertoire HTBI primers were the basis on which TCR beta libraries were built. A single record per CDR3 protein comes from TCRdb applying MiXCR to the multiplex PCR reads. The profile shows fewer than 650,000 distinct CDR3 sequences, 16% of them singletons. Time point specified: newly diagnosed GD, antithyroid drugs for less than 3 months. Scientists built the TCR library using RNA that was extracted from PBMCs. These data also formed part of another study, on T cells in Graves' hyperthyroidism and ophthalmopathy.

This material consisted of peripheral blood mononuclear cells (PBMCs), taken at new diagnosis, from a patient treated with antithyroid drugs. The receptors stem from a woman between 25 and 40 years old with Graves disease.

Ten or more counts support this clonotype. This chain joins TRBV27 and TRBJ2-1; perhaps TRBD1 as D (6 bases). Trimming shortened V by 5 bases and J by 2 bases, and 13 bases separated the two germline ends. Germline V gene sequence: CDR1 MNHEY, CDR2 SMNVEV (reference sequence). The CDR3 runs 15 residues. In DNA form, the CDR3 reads TGTGCCAGCAGTCCGACAGGATGGCCCTACAATGAGCAGTTCTTC. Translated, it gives CASSPTGWPYNEQFF.

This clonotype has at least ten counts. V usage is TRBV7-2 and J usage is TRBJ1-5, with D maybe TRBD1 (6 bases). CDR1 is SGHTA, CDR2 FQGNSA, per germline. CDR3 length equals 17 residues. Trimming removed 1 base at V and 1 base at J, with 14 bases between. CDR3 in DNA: TGTGCCAGCAGCTTAGGGGGCACAGGGATCAGCAATCAGCCCCAGCATTTT. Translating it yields CASSLGGTGISNQPQHF.

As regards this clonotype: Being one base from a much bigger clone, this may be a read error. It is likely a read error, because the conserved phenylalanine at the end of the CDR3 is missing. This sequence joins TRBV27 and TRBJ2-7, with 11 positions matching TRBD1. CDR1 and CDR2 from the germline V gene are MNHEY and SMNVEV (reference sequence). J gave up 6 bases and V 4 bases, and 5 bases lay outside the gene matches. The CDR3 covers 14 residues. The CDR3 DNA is TGTGCCAGCAGTTCCCGGACAGGGGGCTTCGAGCAGTACCTC. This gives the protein CASSSRTGGFEQYL.

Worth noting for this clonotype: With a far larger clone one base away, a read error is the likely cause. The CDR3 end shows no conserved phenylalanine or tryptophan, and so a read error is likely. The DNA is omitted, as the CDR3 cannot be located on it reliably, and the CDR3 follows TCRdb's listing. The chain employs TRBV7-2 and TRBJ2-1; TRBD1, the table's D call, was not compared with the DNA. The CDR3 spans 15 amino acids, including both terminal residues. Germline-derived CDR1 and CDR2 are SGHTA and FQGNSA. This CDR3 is CASSLDSGGTDTQYL.

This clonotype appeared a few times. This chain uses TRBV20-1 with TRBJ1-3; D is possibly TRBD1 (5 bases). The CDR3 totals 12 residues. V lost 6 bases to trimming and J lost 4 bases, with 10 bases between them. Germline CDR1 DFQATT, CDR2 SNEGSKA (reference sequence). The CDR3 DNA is TGCAGTGCCCCGACAGACGGAAACACCATATATTTT. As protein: CSAPTDGNTIYF.

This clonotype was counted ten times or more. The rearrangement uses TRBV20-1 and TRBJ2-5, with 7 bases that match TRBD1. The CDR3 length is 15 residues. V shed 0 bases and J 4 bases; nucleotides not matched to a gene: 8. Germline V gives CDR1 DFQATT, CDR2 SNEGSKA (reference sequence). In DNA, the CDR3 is TGCAGTGCTAGAGATCGGAAGGGGGCAGGAGAGACCCAGTACTTC. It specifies CSARDRKGAGETQYF.

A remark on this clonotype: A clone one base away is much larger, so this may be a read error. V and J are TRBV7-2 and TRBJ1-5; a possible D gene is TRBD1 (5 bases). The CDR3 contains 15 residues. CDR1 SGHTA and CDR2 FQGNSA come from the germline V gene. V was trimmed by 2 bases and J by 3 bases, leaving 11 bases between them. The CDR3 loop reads CTSSLQPGPNQPQHF. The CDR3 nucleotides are TGTACCAGCAGCTTACAGCCGGGGCCCAATCAGCCCCAGCATTTT.

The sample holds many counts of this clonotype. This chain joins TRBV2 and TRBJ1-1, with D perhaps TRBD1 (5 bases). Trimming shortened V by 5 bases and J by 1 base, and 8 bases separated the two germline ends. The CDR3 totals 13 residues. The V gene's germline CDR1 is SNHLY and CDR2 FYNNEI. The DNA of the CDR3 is TGTGCCAGCAGTTCGACAGAGAACACTGAAGCTTTCTTT. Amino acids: CASSSTENTEAFF.

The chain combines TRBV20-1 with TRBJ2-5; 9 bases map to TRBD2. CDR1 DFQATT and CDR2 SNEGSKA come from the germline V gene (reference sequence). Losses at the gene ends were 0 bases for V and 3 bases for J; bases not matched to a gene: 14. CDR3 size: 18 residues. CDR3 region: CSARDMSGRTFEKETQYF. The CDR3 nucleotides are TGCAGTGCTAGAGATATGAGCGGGAGGACTTTTGAGAAAGAGACCCAGTACTTC.

The CDR3 reads CAWSVGGPAEQYF. The CDR3 DNA sequence: TGTGCCTGGAGTGTAGGAGGGCCGGCCGAGCAGTACTTC. The rearrangement uses TRBV30 and TRBJ2-7; the D gene is possibly TRBD2 (6 bases). Trimming stripped 0 bases from V and 6 bases from J, with 12 bases between. The CDR3 is 13 residues long. The germline CDR1 and CDR2 sequences are GTSNPN and SVGIG (reference sequence). The full variable domain, completed using reference TRBV30 and TRBJ2-7, is SQTIHQWPATLVQPVGSPLSLECTVEGTSNPNLYWYRQAAGRGLQLLFYSVGIGQISSEVPQNLSASRPQDRQFILSSKKLLLSDSGFYLCAWSVGGPAEQYFGPGTRLTVT.

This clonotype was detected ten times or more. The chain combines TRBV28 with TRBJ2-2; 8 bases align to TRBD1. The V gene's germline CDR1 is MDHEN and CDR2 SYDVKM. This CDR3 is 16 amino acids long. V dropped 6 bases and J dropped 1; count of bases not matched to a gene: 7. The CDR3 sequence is CASRETGTGNTGELFF. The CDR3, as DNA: TGTGCCAGCAGAGAGACCGGGACAGGGAACACCGGGGAGCTGTTTTTT. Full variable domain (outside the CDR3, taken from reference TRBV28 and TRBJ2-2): DVKVTQSSRYLVKRTGEKVFLECVQDMDHENMFWYRQDPGLGLRLIYFSYDVKMKEKGDIPEGYSVSREKKERFSLILESASTNQTSMYLCASRETGTGNTGELFFGEGSRLTVL.

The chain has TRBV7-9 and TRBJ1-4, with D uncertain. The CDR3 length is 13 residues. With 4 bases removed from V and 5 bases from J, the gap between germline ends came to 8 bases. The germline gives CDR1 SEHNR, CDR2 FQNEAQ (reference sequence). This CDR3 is CASSSHTNEKLFF. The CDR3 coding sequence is TGTGCCAGCAGCTCCCACACCAATGAAAAACTGTTTTTT.

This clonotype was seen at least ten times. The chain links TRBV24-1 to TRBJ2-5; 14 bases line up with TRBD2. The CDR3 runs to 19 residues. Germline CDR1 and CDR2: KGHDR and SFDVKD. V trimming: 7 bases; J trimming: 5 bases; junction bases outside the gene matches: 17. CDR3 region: CATSDSGTSGSVLWETQYF. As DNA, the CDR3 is TGTGCCACCAGCGACTCCGGGACTAGCGGGAGTGTTTTGTGGGAGACCCAGTACTTC.

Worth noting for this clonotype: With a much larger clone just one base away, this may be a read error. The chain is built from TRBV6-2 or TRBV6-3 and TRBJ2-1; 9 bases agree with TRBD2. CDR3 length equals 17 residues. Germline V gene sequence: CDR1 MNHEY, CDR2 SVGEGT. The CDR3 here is CASSFVARGRAYDEQFF. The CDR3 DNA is TGTGCCAGCAGTTTCGTGGCTCGCGGGAGGGCCTACGATGAGCAGTTCTTC.

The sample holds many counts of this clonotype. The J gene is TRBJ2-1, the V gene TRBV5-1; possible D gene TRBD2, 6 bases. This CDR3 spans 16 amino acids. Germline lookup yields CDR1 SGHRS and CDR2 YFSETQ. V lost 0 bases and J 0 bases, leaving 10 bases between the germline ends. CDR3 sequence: CASSLVAASSYNEQFF. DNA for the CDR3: TGCGCCAGCAGCTTGGTAGCGGCGAGCTCCTACAATGAGCAGTTCTTC.

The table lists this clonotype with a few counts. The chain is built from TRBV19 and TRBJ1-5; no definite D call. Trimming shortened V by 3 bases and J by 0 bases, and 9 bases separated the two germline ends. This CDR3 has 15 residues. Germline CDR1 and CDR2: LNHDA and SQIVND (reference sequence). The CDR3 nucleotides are TGTGCCAGTAGTATCGACCGGAATAGCAATCAGCCCCAGCATTTT. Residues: CASSIDRNSNQPQHF.

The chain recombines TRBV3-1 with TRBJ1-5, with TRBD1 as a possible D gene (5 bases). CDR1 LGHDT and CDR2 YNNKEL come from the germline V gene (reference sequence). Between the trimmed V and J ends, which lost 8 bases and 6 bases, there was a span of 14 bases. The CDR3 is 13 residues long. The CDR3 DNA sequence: TGTGCCAGCGGGGGTGGTGCGGGTCAGCCCCAGCATTTT. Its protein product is CASGGGAGQPQHF.

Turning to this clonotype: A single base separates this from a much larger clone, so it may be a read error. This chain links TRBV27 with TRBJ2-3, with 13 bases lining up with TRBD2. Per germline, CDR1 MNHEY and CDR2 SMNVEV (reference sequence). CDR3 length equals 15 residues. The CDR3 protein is CAGSRLAGGQDTQYF. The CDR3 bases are TGTGCCGGCAGTCGACTAGCGGGAGGCCAAGATACGCAGTATTTT.

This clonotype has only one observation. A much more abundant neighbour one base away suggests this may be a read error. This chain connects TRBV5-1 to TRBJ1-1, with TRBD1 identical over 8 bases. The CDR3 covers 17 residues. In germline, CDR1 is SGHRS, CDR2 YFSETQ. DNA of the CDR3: TGCGCCAGCAGCTTGGGGAGGGACAGGCGCATGAACACTGAAGCTTACTTT. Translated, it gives CASSLGRDRRMNTEAYF.

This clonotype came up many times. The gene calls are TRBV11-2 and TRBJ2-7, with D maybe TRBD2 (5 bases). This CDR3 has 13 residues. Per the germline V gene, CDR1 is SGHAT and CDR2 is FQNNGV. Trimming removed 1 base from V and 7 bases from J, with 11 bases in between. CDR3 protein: CASSLGGDQEQYF. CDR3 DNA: TGTGCCAGCAGCTTAGGGGGAGACCAAGAGCAGTACTTC.

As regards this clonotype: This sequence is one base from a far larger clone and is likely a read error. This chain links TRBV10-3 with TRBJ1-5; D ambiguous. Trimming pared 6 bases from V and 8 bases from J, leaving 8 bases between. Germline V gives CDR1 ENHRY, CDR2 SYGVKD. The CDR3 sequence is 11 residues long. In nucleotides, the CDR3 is TGTGCCATCAGCCGAACTGAGCCCCAGCATTTT. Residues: CAISRTEPQHF.

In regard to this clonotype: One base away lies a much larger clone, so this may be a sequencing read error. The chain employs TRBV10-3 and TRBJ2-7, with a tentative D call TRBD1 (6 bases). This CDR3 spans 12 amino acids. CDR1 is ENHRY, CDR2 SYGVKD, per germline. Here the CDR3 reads CATSGGTYEQYF. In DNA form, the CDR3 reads TGTGCCACCAGTGGGGGCACCTACGAGCAGTACTTC.

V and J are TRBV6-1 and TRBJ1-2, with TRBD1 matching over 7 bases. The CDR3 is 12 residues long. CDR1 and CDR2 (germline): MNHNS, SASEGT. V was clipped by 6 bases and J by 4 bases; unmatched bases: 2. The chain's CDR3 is CASSGTVYGYTF. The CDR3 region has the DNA TGTGCCAGCAGCGGGACAGTCTATGGCTACACCTTC.

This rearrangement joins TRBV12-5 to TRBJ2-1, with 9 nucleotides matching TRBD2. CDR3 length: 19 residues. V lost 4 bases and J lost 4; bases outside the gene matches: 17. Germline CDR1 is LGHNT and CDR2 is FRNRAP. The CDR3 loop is CASGSSSHIAGEGYNEQFF. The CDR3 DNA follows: TGTGCTAGTGGTTCTTCATCCCATATAGCGGGAGAGGGTTACAATGAGCAGTTCTTC.

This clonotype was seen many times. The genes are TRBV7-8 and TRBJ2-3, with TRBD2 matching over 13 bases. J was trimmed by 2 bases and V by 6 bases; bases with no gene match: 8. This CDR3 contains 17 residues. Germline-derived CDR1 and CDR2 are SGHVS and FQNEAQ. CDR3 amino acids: CASRISGLAGLTDTQYF. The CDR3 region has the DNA TGTGCCAGCAGAATTTCGGGACTAGCGGGACTCACAGATACGCAGTATTTT.

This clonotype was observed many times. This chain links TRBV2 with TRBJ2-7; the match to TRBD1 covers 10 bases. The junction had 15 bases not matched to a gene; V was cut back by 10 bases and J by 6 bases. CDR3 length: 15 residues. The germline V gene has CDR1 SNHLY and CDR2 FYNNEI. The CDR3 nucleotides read TGTGCCACCGGGAGCTACCGGGACAGGGGCCTCGAGCAGTACTTC. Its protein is CATGSYRDRGLEQYF.

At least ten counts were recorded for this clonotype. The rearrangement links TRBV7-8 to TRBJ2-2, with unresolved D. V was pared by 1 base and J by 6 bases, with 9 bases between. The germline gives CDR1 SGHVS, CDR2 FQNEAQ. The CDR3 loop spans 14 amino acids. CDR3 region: CASSLVSTAGELFF. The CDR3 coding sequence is TGTGCCAGCAGCTTAGTATCTACCGCCGGGGAGCTGTTTTTT.